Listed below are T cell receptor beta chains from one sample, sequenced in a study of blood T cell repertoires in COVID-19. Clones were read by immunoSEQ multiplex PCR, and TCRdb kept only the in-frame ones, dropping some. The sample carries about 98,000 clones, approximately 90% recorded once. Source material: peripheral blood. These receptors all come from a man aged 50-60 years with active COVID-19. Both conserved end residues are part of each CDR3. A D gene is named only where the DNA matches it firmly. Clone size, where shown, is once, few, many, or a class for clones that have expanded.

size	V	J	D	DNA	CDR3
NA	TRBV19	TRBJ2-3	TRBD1	TGTGCCAGTAGTTTCTACGAGACAGGGCCCTTCACAGATACGCAGTATTTT	CASSFYETGPFTDTQYF
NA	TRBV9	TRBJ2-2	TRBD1	TGTGCCAGCAGGCAGGGACAGACCACCGGGGAGCTGTTTTTT	CASRQGQTTGELFF
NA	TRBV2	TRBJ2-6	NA	TGTGCCAGCCAGGGGACCCTGCGGACTTCTGGGGCCAACGTCCTGACTTTC	CASQGTLRTSGANVLTF
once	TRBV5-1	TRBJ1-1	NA	TGCGCCAGCATAGGGCCCACAGGAAAAGAAGCTTTCTTT	CASIGPTGKEAFF
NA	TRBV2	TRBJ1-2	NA	TGTGCCAGCAGTGATAGTTTCTATGGCTACACCTTC	CASSDSFYGYTF
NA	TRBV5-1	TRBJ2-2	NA	TGCGCCAGCAGCTTGAAGGTCAACAGGCAGAACACCGGGGAGCTGTTTTTT	CASSLKVNRQNTGELFF
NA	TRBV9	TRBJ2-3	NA	TGTGCCAGCAGCTTAGGGGACTCCCAAGGCCTGCAGTATTTT	CASSLGDSQGLQYF
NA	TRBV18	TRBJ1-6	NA	TGTGCCAGCTCACCAGGTGTGAGCTCCTATAATTCACCCCTCCACTTT	CASSPGVSSYNSPLHF
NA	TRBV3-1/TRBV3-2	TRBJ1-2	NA	TGTGCCAGCAGCCAATCAGGATCTAACTATGGCTACACCTTC	CASSQSGSNYGYTF
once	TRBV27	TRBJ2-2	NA	TGTGCCAGCAGTTTATCATCCTCGCGAACAGCAAACACCGGGGAGCTGTTTTTT	CASSLSSSRTANTGELFF
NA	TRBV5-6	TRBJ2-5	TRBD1	TGTGCCAGCAGACTCCGGGACAGGGCCCTAGGATTTCAAGAGACCCAGTACTTC	CASRLRDRALGFQETQYF
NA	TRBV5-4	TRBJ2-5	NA	TGTGCCAGCAGCGCATCCGGCTTAGGGGCCCATCAAGAGACCCAGTACTTC	CASSASGLGAHQETQYF
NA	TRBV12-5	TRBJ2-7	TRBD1	TGTGCTAGTGGTTTGGCAGGACAGGGGAGAATTGGCTACGAGCAGTACTTC	CASGLAGQGRIGYEQYF
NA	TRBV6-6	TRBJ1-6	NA	TGTGCCAGCAGTTTTACTCCAGGGGTTGATAATTCACCCCTCCACTTT	CASSFTPGVDNSPLHF
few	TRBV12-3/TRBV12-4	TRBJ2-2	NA	TGTGCCAGCAGTCCCGACACCGGGGAGCTGTTTTTT	CASSPDTGELFF
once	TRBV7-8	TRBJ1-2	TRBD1	TGTGCCAGCAGCTTAGCCCCCCAGGGGGAATATGGCTACACCTTC	CASSLAPQGEYGYTF
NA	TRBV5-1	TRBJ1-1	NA	TGCGCCAGCAGCTCCGCAGGGGTCACTGAAGCTTTCTTT	CASSSAGVTEAFF
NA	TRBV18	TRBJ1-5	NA	TGTGCCAGCAGGACTGCAGATAGCAATCAGCCCCAGCATTTT	CASRTADSNQPQHF
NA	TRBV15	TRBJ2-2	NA	TGTGCCACCAGCAATTCAGGGGACACCGGGGAGCTGTTTTTT	CATSNSGDTGELFF
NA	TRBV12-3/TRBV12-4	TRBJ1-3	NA	TGTGCCAGCAGTTTGAGGAACACCATATATTTT	CASSLRNTIYF